The clone carrying this T cell receptor beta chain was recorded at least ten times. What it binds is unknown. Combining iRepertoire HTBI primers with Arm-PCR of CDR3 regions, the authors built TCR beta libraries. TCRdb re-called the multiplex PCR reads through MiXCR, storing one row per CDR3 protein. This table has around 250,000 distinct CDR3 sequences, 18% appearing once. The CDR3 consists of 13 residues. The V and J ends lost 2 bases and 8 bases respectively, with 11 bases between them. Germline values: CDR1 SGHRS, CDR2 YFSETQ. As for time point: newly diagnosed GD, antithyroid drugs for less than 3 months. RNA from PBMCs was the source of the TCR library. It was American Thyroid Association guidelines that determined Graves' disease diagnosis. This sample was taken from a study of regulatory T cells in long-lasting Graves disease. Study observations and caveats: Persistent cases favored TRBV28, TRBJ1-2 and TRBJ2-5. A greater number of public clonotypes (2,741) was shared by persistent patients than by new patients (about 890).

These data also featured in a second study, about T cells in Graves' hyperthyroidism and ophthalmopathy. That paper notes: TCR CDR3 underwent first-round RT-PCR with the HTBI primer set.

The specimen comprised peripheral blood mononuclear cells (PBMCs), sampled at new diagnosis, from a patient treated with antithyroid drugs. This TCR came from a woman aged 25 to 39 with Graves disease. The rearrangement joins TRBV5-1 to TRBJ1-3; maybe TRBD1 (5 bases). DNA of the CDR3: TGCGCCAGCAGCTTAGGGGCGGCTGACACCATATATTTT. Translation gives CASSLGAADTIYF.